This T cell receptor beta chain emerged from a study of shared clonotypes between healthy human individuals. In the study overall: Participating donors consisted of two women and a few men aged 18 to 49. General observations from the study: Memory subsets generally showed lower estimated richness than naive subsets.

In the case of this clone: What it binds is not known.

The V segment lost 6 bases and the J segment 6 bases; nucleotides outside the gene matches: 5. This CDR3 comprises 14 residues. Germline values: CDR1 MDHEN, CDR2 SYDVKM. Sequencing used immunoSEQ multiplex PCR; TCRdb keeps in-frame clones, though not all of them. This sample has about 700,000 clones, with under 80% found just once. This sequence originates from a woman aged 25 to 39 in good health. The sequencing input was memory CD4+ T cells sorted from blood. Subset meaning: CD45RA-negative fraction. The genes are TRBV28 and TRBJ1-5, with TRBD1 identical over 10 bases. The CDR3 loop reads CASRTGQGLQPQHF. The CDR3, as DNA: TGTGCCAGCAGAACGGGACAGGGGCTTCAGCCCCAGCATTTT.